Given below is one T cell receptor (beta chain) in context. The sample belongs to a study of blood T cell repertoires in COVID-19. About the study: COVID-19 samples, acute and convalescent, were from the United States, Italy and Spain. PBMCs, B-cell-depleted T cells, or T cells were the source of the cDNA or gDNA that made up the material.

V gave up 0 bases and J gave up 2 bases, with 14 bases separating them. The CDR3 consists of 16 residues. CDR1 MNHEY and CDR2 SVGEGT come from the germline V gene. Sequencing was performed with immunoSEQ multiplex PCR; in TCRdb, only in-frame clones are kept and a portion is missing. The sample carries about 180,000 clones, approximately 90% recorded once. J is TRBJ2-7 and V is TRBV6-2 or TRBV6-3; possible D gene TRBD2, 7 bases. The sequencing sample was made of peripheral blood. The clonotype was recovered from a young woman with acute or convalescent COVID-19. For the CDR3, the DNA is TGTGCCAGCAGTTACTCCAGCGGGGACACTCCCTACGAGCAGTACTTC. Its protein is CASSYSSGDTPYEQYF.